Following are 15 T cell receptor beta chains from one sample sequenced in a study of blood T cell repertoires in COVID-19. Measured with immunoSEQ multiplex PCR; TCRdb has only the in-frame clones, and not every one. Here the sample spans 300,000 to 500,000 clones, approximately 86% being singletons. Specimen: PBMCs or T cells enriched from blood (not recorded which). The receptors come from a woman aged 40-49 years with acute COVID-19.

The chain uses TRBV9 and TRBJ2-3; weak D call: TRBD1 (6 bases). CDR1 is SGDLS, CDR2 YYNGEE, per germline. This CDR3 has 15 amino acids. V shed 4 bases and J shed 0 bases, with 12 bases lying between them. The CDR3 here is CASSLRTASTDTQYF. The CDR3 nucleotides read TGTGCCAGCAGCTTGCGGACAGCTAGCACAGATACGCAGTATTTT.

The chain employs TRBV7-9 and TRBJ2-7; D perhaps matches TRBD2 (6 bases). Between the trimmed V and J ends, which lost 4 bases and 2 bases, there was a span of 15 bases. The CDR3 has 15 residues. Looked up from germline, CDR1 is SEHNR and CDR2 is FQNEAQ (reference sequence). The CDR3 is CASSSVETGAYEQYF. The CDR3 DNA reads TGTGCCAGCAGCTCCGTGGAGACGGGGGCCTACGAGCAGTACTTC.

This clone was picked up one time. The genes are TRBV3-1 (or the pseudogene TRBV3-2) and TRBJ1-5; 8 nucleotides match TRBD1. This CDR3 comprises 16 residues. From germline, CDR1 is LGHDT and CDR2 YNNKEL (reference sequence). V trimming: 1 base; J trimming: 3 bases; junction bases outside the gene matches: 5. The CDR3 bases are TGTGCCAGCAGCCAAGCAGGGGGCATTATCAATCAGCCCCAGCATTTT. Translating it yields CASSQAGGIINQPQHF.

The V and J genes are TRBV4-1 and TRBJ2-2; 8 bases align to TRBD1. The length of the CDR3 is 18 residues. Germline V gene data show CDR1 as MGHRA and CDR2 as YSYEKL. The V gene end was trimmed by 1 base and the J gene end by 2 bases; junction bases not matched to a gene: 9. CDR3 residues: CASSQGVDRGPNTGELFF. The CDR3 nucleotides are TGCGCCAGCAGCCAAGGAGTTGACAGGGGCCCAAACACCGGGGAGCTGTTTTTT.

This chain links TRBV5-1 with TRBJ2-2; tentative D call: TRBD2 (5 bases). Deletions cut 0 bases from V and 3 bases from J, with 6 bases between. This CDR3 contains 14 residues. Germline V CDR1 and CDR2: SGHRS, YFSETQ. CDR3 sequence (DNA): TGCGCCAGCAGCTTGGGACTATACACCGGGGAGCTGTTTTTT. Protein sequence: CASSLGLYTGELFF.

CDR3 DNA sequence: TGCGCCAGCAGCATAGCAGGGGCCTTGTACCAAGAGACCCAGTACTTC. This sequence encodes CASSIAGALYQETQYF. The chain employs TRBV5-1 and TRBJ2-5, with D possibly TRBD1 on 6 matching bases. The V and J ends lost 4 bases and 0 bases respectively, with 16 bases between them. Germline assignment: CDR1 SGHRS and CDR2 YFSETQ. The CDR3 is 16 amino acids.

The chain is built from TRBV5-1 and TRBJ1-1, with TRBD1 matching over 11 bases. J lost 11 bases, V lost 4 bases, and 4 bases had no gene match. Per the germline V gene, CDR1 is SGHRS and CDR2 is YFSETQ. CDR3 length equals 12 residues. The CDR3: CASSMDRGPAFF. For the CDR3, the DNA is TGCGCCAGCAGCATGGACAGGGGGCCGGCTTTCTTT. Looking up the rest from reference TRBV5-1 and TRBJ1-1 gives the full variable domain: KAGVTQTPRYLIKTRGQQVTLSCSPISGHRSVSWYQQTPGQGLQFLFEYFSETQRNKGNFPGRFSGRQFSNSRSEMNVSTLELGDSALYLCASSMDRGPAFFGQGTRLTVV.

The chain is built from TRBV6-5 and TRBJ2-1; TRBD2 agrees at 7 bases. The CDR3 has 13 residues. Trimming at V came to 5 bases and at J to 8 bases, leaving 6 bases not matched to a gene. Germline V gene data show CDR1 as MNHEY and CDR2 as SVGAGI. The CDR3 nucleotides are TGTGCCAGCAGTAGCGGGGAAAGGTATGAGCAGTTCTTC. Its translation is CASSSGERYEQFF.

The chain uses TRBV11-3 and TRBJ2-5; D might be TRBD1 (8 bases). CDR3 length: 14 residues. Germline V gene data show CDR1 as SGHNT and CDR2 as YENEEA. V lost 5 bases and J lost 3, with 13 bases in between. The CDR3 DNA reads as TGTGCCAGCAGCCACAGGGGGGGGGAAGAGACCCAGTACTTC. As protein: CASSHRGGEETQYF.

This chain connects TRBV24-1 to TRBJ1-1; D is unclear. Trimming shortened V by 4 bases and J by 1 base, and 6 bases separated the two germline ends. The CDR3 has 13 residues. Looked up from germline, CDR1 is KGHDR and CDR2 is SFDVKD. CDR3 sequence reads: CATSETGNTEAFF. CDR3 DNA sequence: TGTGCCACCAGTGAAACGGGGAACACTGAAGCTTTCTTT.

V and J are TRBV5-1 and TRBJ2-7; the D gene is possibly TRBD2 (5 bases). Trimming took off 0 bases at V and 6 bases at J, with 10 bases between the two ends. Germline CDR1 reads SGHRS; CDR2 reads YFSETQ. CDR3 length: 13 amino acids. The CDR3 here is CASSLEGLAEQYF. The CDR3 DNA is TGCGCCAGCAGCTTGGAAGGACTGGCCGAGCAGTACTTC.

The CDR3 here is CASSGGLAGDEGTDTQYF. DNA for the CDR3: TGTGCCAGCAGCGGGGGACTAGCGGGGGACGAGGGGACAGATACGCAGTATTTT. V and J are TRBV9 and TRBJ2-3; 14 bases are a match to TRBD2. With V trimmed by 3 bases and J by 3 bases, 9 bases remained unmatched. The CDR3 runs 18 residues. Looked up from germline, CDR1 is SGDLS and CDR2 is YYNGEE. Combining the CDR3 with reference TRBV9 and TRBJ2-3 gives the whole variable domain DSGVTQTPKHLITATGQRVTLRCSPRSGDLSVYWYQQSLDQGLQFLIQYYNGEERAKGNILERFSAQQFPDLHSELNLSSLELGDSALYFCASSGGLAGDEGTDTQYFGPGTRLTVL.

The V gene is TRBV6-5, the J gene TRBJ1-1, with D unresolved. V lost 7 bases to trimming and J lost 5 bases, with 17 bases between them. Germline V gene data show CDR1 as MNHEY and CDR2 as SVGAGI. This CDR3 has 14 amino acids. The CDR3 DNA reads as TGTGCCAGCAATCGGGAAGGGCGCGGGACTGAAGCTTTCTTT. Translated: CASNREGRGTEAFF.

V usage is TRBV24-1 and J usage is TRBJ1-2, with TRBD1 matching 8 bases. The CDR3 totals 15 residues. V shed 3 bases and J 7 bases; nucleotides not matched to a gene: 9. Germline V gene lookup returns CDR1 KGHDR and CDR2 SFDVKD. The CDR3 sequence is CATSDPRQGPVGYTF. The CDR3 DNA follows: TGTGCCACCAGTGATCCGCGACAGGGGCCCGTTGGCTACACCTTC.

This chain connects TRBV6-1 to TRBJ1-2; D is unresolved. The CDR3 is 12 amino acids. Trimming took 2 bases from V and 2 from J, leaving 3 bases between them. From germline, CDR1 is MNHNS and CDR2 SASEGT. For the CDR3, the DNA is TGTGCCAGCAGTGAACAGAACTATGGCTACACCTTC. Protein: CASSEQNYGYTF.